This T cell receptor (beta chain) is drawn from a study of radiation and T cells in renal cell carcinoma. General study points: Top tumor clonotypes rose in blood 2 weeks post-radiation, then contracted.

This clone came up a few times. As yet, its antigen is unknown. V dropped 6 bases and J dropped 5; count of bases not matched to a gene: 4. Germline V CDR1 and CDR2: ENHRY, SYGVKD. This CDR3 is built from 14 residues. Here immunoSEQ multiplex PCR was the method, and the copy in TCRdb shows in-frame clones only, minus some. Of about 86,000 clones listed, approximately 86% are singletons. The time point: blood 4 weeks post-SBRT, at nephrectomy. Documented treatment: 15 Gy SBRT to primary tumor, nephrectomy 4 weeks later. Nephrectomy followed 15 Gy stereotactic body radiation by 4 weeks. The genes are TRBV10-3 and TRBJ1-5; 10 bases are shared with TRBD1. The sequence came from a man aged 50 to 59 with renal cell carcinoma. The sample consisted of blood, taken from a patient whose treatment included radiotherapy and nephrectomy. The chain's CDR3 is CAIRAGTGDQPQHF. The CDR3 coding sequence is TGTGCCATCAGGGCCGGGACAGGGGATCAGCCCCAGCATTTT.